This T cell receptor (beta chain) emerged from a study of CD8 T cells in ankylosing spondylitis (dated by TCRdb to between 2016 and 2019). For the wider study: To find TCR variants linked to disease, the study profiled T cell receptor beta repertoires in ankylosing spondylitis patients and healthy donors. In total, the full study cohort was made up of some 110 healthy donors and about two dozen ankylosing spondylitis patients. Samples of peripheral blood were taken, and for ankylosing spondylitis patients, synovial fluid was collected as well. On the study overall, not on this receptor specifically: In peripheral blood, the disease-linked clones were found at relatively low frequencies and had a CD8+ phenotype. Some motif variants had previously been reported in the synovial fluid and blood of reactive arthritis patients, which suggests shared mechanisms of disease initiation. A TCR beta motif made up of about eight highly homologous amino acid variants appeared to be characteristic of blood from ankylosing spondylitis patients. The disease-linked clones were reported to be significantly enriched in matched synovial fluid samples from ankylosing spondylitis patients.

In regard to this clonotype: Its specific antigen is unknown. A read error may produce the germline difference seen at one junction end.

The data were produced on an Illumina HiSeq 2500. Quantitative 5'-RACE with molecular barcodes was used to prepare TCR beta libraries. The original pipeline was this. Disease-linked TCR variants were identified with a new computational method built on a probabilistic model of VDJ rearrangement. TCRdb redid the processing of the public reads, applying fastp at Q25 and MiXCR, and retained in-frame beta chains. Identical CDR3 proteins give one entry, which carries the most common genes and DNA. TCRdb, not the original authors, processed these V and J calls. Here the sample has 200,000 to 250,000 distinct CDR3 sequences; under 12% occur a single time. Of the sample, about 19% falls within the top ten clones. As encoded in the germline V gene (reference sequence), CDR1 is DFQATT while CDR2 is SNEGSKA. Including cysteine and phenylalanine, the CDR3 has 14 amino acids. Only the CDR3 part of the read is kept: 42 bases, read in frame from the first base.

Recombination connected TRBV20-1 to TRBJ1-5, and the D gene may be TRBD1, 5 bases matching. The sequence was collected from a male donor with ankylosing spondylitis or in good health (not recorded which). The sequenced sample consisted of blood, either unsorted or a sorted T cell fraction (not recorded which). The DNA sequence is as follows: TGCAGTGCTAGAGATTGGCGGGGGTATCAGCCCCAACATTTT. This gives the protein CSARDWRGYQPQHF.